The rows below give T cell receptor beta chains drawn from one sample of a study of blood T cell repertoires in COVID-19. Produced via immunoSEQ multiplex PCR; TCRdb's table is partial and in-frame only. Among 70,000 to 75,000 clones listed, 65% to 85% were seen once. Input material: peripheral blood. The receptors were sampled from a woman in her sixties or seventies with acute or convalescent COVID-19. Both conserved end residues are part of each CDR3. Fields, in order: J gene, clone size, V gene, D gene, CDR3 DNA, CDR3 protein. D genes are given only for firm matches. Some rows have no size entry. The others give once, few or many, or a class for an expanded clone.

TRBJ2-7 few TRBV15 . TGTGCCACCAGCAGAGATTCGGACACCTATGGCTCCTACGAGCAGTACTTC CATSRDSDTYGSYEQYF
TRBJ2-5 . TRBV6-5 TRBD2 TGTGCCAGCAGAACTAGCGGGGGGTACCAAGAGACCCAGTACTTC CASRTSGGYQETQYF
TRBJ2-7 . TRBV28 . TGTGCCAGCAGTCCTGCCGGCTCCTACGAGCAGTACTTC CASSPAGSYEQYF
TRBJ2-3 . TRBV19 TRBD2 TGTGCCAGTAGTACCTCGGGGGGGGGCACAGATACGCAGTATTTT CASSTSGGGTDTQYF
TRBJ2-7 . TRBV5-1 TRBD1 TGCGCCAGCAGACCACGATCGGGACAGATCTACGAGCAGTACTTC CASRPRSGQIYEQYF
TRBJ1-3 . TRBV6-4 . TGTGCCAGCAGCCGTGGAAACACCATATATTTT CASSRGNTIYF
TRBJ2-1 . TRBV2 TRBD2 TGTGCCAGCAGGCCTAGCGGGGGGGCCAATGAGCAGTTCTTC CASRPSGGANEQFF
TRBJ2-2 . TRBV12-3/TRBV12-4 . TGTGCCAGCAGCCGGGACTCGAGGGGGGAGCTGTTTTTT CASSRDSRGELFF
TRBJ2-7 . TRBV19 . TGTGCCAGTAGTCCGGCGACTCTCCACTACGAGCAGTACTTC CASSPATLHYEQYF
TRBJ2-3 . TRBV11-2 . TGTGCCAGCAGCTTAGTCGGCAGGTCTAGCACAGATACGCAGTATTTT CASSLVGRSSTDTQYF
TRBJ1-3 . TRBV12-5 TRBD1 TGTGCTAGTGGTTTGTCTCGACAGGGGCCGAACACCATATATTTT CASGLSRQGPNTIYF
TRBJ2-1 . TRBV3-1/TRBV3-2 . TGTGCCAGCAGCCAGGCCCTTTACGAGCAGTTCTTC CASSQALYEQFF
TRBJ1-1 . TRBV6-5 . TGTGCCAGCAGTTCTAATGGACAGCTAGGGTACACTGAAGCTTTCTTT CASSSNGQLGYTEAFF
TRBJ2-1 . TRBV5-1 TRBD1 TGCGCCAGCAGCCGCGACAGGGCGTCCTACAATGAGCAGTTCTTC CASSRDRASYNEQFF
TRBJ1-4 . TRBV14 . TGTGCCAGCAGCCAAGCGGGTCGAGCTAATGAAAAACTGTTTTTT CASSQAGRANEKLFF
TRBJ1-5 . TRBV6-5 . TGTGCCAGCAGTTACCCGCAGGGATACAATCAGCCCCAGCATTTT CASSYPQGYNQPQHF
TRBJ1-2 . TRBV9 . TGTGCCAGCAGCCCCGGTTTGCCCAAGTCAGGAGGCTACACCTTC CASSPGLPKSGGYTF
TRBJ1-1 . TRBV19 . TGTGCCAGTAGTATAAAAGGGGACACTGAAGCTTTCTTT CASSIKGDTEAFF
TRBJ2-3 . TRBV7-3 . TGTGCCAGCAGCTCTGCGGGAGATACGCAGTATTTT CASSSAGDTQYF
TRBJ2-1 once TRBV5-4 TRBD2 TGTGCCAGCAGCTTGGTAGCGGGTGAGCAGTTCTTC CASSLVAGEQFF
TRBJ1-2 . TRBV3-1/TRBV3-2 . TGTGCCAGCAGCCGAGCAACAGGGTCCCCTAACTATGGCTACACCTTC CASSRATGSPNYGYTF
TRBJ1-1 . TRBV4-1 TRBD1 TGCGCCAGCAGCCAAGCCTCTTTGGACAGGGCGGTGGGGTTGAACACTGAAGCTTTCTTT CASSQASLDRAVGLNTEAFF
TRBJ1-2 . TRBV2 TRBD1 TGTGCCAGCAGTCCCGGGACAGGGAGTGAGCACTATGGCTACACCTTC CASSPGTGSEHYGYTF
TRBJ1-4 . TRBV30 . TGTGCCTGTAAGGCCCGGAGACAGGTGATTAATGAAAAACTGTTTTTT CACKARRQVINEKLFF
TRBJ2-7 few TRBV27 TRBD2 TGTGCCAGCAGGGCTAGCGGGGGTTCCTACGAGCAGTACTTC CASRASGGSYEQYF
TRBJ1-2 . TRBV7-3 TRBD1 TGTGCCAGCAGCTCCGGACAGGGAGATGTCACCTTC CASSSGQGDVTF
TRBJ1-2 . TRBV19 . TGTGCCAGTAGTATATCCACTTCGACAGCCTTC CASSISTSTAF
TRBJ2-7 . TRBV5-1 . TGCGCCAGCAGCTTGGACAGATCCTACGAGCAGTACTTC CASSLDRSYEQYF
TRBJ2-7 . TRBV5-1 TRBD1 TGCGCCAGCAGCCCCCCGGGACAGGGAAAGTCCGAGCAGTACTTC CASSPPGQGKSEQYF
TRBJ2-2 few TRBV5-5 . TGTGCCAGCAGCTTGGGACATAACACCGGGGAGCTGTTTTTT CASSLGHNTGELFF
TRBJ1-2 . TRBV4-2 . TGTGCCAGCAGCCAAGTTGGAGGGAACTATGGCTACACCTTC CASSQVGGNYGYTF
TRBJ2-2 . TRBV7-3 TRBD1 TGTGCCAGCAGCTTAACCTACAGGGGGCGCGACACCGGGGAGCTGTTTTTT CASSLTYRGRDTGELFF
TRBJ1-4 . TRBV20-1 . TGCAGTGCTAGTTCGGCGGCCGAAGCAACTAATGAAAAACTGTTTTTT CSASSAAEATNEKLFF
TRBJ1-2 . TRBV9 TRBD1 TGTGCCAGCAGCCGGGGACAGGGTGTAGACTATGGCTACACCTTC CASSRGQGVDYGYTF
TRBJ2-7 . TRBV7-8 TRBD1 TGTGCCAGCAGCCTCAGACAGGGAGATTCCGAGCAGTACTTC CASSLRQGDSEQYF
TRBJ1-1 . TRBV3-1/TRBV3-2 . TGTGCCAGCAGCCTAAAAGGGGAGGCTCCTGAAGCTTTCTTT CASSLKGEAPEAFF
TRBJ1-3 . TRBV9 . TGTGCCAGCAGTCCCTCCACAGGAAACACCATATATTTT CASSPSTGNTIYF
TRBJ2-2 . TRBV6-4 . TGTGCCAGCAGTGTCGACGGAGGCACCGGGGAGCTGTTTTTT CASSVDGGTGELFF
TRBJ2-7 . TRBV18 TRBD2 TGTGCCAGCTCACCACTACCCTGGACTAGCGGGGGGGCCGTCGAGCAGTACTTC CASSPLPWTSGGAVEQYF
TRBJ2-2 once TRBV9 TRBD2 TGTGCCAGCTTGAGCGGGACGAACACCGGGGAGCTGTTTTTT CASLSGTNTGELFF
TRBJ1-1 . TRBV5-8 . TGTGCCAGCAGCCACAGGAACACTGAAGCTTTCTTT CASSHRNTEAFF
TRBJ1-4 once TRBV9 . TGTGCCAGCAGCGTAGGGGGGGCAACTAATGAAAAACTGTTTTTT CASSVGGATNEKLFF
TRBJ2-4 . TRBV7-8 . TGTGCCAGCAGCTTTTACGGGAGTAGTAACATTCAGTACTTC CASSFYGSSNIQYF
TRBJ2-7 . TRBV30 TRBD2 TGTGCCTGGAGCTTTTTAGCGGGAGGGCCTTTGTACTTC CAWSFLAGGPLYF
TRBJ1-1 . TRBV29-1 . TGCAGCGTTGCCCAGACGGGGAACACTGAAGCTTTCTTT CSVAQTGNTEAFF
TRBJ2-3 . TRBV20-1 . TGCAGTGCCGCTAACACAGATACGCAGTATTTT CSAANTDTQYF
TRBJ1-5 . TRBV19 TRBD1 TGTGCCAGTACACAGGGGCACCAGCCCCAGCATTTT CASTQGHQPQHF
TRBJ2-5 . TRBV9 . TGTGCCAGCAGCCGGGGGATGGGGAACCAAGAGACCCAGTACTTC CASSRGMGNQETQYF
TRBJ1-2 . TRBV11-2 TRBD1 TGTGCCAGCAGACCCGGGACAGCAAGTATAGGAATATATGGCTACACCTTC CASRPGTASIGIYGYTF
TRBJ1-1 . TRBV18 . TGTGCCAGCTCACCAAGTAGGGGGAGGGAGACTGAAGCTTTCTTT CASSPSRGRETEAFF
TRBJ1-5 once TRBV27 . TGTGCCAGCAGGGCTCGGACAGATAATCAGCCCCAGCATTTT CASRARTDNQPQHF
TRBJ1-2 . TRBV6-4 . TGTGCCAGCAGTGAACAGGGTTATGGCTACACCTTC CASSEQGYGYTF